These 15 T cell receptor beta chains came from one sample sequenced in a study of CD8 T cells in ankylosing spondylitis. Study findings and constraints: Blood from ankylosing spondylitis patients appeared to carry a characteristic roughly 8-variant TCR beta motif.

TCRdb processed the 5' RACE reads anew with MiXCR; each CDR3 protein has one entry. The sample lists about 460,000 distinct CDR3 sequences; under 5.5% were seen once. Their cognate antigens are unknown. Material for sequencing was blood, either unsorted or a sorted T cell fraction (not recorded which). The receptors come from a male donor with ankylosing spondylitis.

This clonotype was observed at least ten times. The junction and the germline gene differ at one end; a read error may be behind it. This chain links TRBV20-1 with TRBJ1-3, with D maybe TRBD1 (6 bases). The germline CDR1 and CDR2 sequences are DFQATT and SNEGSKA (reference sequence). The CDR3 loop spans 15 amino acids. The CDR3 loop is CSVRPGADSGNTTYF. In nucleotides, the CDR3 is TGCAGTGTCCGGCCAGGGGCCGACTCTGGAAACACCACATATTTT.

This clonotype was counted many times. Here the CDR3 reads CAISESRGQYSPLHF. In DNA form, the CDR3 reads TGTGCCATCAGTGAGTCGCGGGGGCAGTATTCACCCCTCCACTTT. The chain links TRBV10-3 to TRBJ1-6; tentative D call: TRBD1 (6 bases). Germline CDR1 and CDR2: ENHRY and SYGVKD. The CDR3 totals 15 residues. The V gene lost 0 bases and the J gene lost 8 bases, with 11 bases spanning the gap.

The chain combines TRBV5-1 with TRBJ2-6; weak D call: TRBD2 (5 bases). Per the germline V gene, CDR1 is SGHRS and CDR2 is YFSETQ. V was clipped by 0 bases and J by 0 bases, with 13 bases between them. The CDR3 is made up of 18 amino acids. The CDR3 loop reads CASSLDRPGLSGANVLTF. The DNA of the CDR3 is TGCGCCAGCAGCTTGGACAGACCAGGACTCTCTGGGGCCAACGTCCTGACTTTC.

This clonotype was counted many times. The chain is built from TRBV3-1 and TRBJ2-3; 8 bases are a match to TRBD2. The CDR3 length is 18 residues. Germline assignment: CDR1 LGHDT and CDR2 YNNKEL (reference sequence). The trim removed 0 bases at V and 5 bases at J, leaving 13 bases unmatched. In nucleotides, the CDR3 is TGTGCCAGCAGCCAAGATTGGGGGAGGCGGGGGGCCCGAGATACGCAGTATTTT. As protein: CASSQDWGRRGARDTQYF.

This clonotype was seen repeatedly, ten times or more. The chain carries TRBV7-9 and TRBJ2-7; possibly TRBD2 for D (5 bases). This CDR3 region has 11 residues. V lost 4 bases and J lost 7, with 8 bases in between. Looked up from germline, CDR1 is SEHNR and CDR2 is FQNEAQ (reference sequence). The CDR3 spells CASSSPGEQYF. The DNA for the CDR3 is TGTGCCAGCAGCTCGCCGGGAGAGCAGTACTTC.

This clonotype was seen repeatedly, ten times or more. The genes are TRBV7-2 and TRBJ2-5; 8 nucleotides align to TRBD2. The CDR3 sequence is 14 residues long. CDR1 and CDR2 (germline): SGHTA, FQGNSA. V trimming: 8 bases; J trimming: 5 bases; junction bases outside the gene matches: 10. CDR3 nucleotide sequence: TGTGCCAGCTTTCAAAGCGGGAGAGGGGAGACCCAGTACTTC. Its translation is CASFQSGRGETQYF.

This clonotype came up many times. The chain combines TRBV29-1 with TRBJ1-5, with 10 bases identical to TRBD1. The CDR3 has 15 residues. Looked up from germline, CDR1 is SQVTM and CDR2 is ANQGSEA. V shed 4 bases and J 6 bases; nucleotides not matched to a gene: 9. The CDR3 region has the DNA TGCAGCGTTGGGAAAGGGACAGGGGATGGTCAGCCCCAGCATTTT. Translated: CSVGKGTGDGQPQHF. The full variable domain, its missing parts supplied by reference TRBV29-1 and TRBJ1-5, is SAVISQKPSRDICQRGTSLTIQCQVDSQVTMMFWYRQQPGQSLTLIATANQGSEATYESGFVIDKFPISRPNLTFSTLTVSNMSPEDSSIYLCSVGKGTGDGQPQHFGDGTRLSIL.

This clonotype came up a few times. The rearrangement uses TRBV28 and TRBJ2-7, with D unclear. This CDR3 is 15 amino acids long. Germline V CDR1 and CDR2: MDHEN, SYDVKM. The V end lost 1 base, the J end lost 0 bases, and 10 bases lay between the germline ends. The CDR3 loop is CASSLSLEHSYEQYF. The CDR3, as DNA: TGTGCCAGCAGTTTATCGCTGGAGCACTCCTACGAGCAGTACTTC. Based on the CDR3 plus reference TRBV28 and TRBJ2-7, the full variable domain is DVKVTQSSRYLVKRTGEKVFLECVQDMDHENMFWYRQDPGLGLRLIYFSYDVKMKEKGDIPEGYSVSREKKERFSLILESASTNQTSMYLCASSLSLEHSYEQYFGPGTRLTVT.

This clonotype was counted many times. The chain is built from TRBV5-1 and TRBJ2-2; D remains ambiguous. Germline assignment: CDR1 SGHRS and CDR2 YFSETQ. The CDR3 length is 15 residues. The V end lost 7 bases, the J end lost 3 bases, and 16 bases lay between the germline ends. CDR3: CASEGSGVYTGELFF. The DNA of the CDR3 is TGCGCCAGCGAAGGTTCAGGAGTGTACACCGGGGAGCTGTTTTTT.

There are many counts of this clonotype. The chain combines TRBV20-1 with TRBJ1-5, with TRBD1 identical over 7 bases. The CDR3 covers 14 residues. Germline V lookup: CDR1 DFQATT, CDR2 SNEGSKA (reference sequence). Trimming took 6 bases from V and 3 from J; bases not matched to a gene: 8. The CDR3 sequence: CSAKGDSSNQPQHF. The CDR3 DNA reads TGCAGTGCAAAGGGGGACAGTTCCAATCAGCCCCAGCATTTT.

The chain has TRBV6-5 and TRBJ2-7; D is unresolved. The V end was cut by 0 bases, the J end by 2 bases, with 17 bases between. Per the germline V gene, CDR1 is MNHEY and CDR2 is SVGAGI. CDR3 size: 17 residues. CDR3: CASSYSLVEDSTYEQYF. CDR3 nucleotides: TGTGCCAGCAGTTACTCGTTAGTGGAAGACTCTACCTACGAGCAGTACTTC.

This clonotype was recorded many times. The rearrangement uses TRBV4-3 and TRBJ1-1, with a weak D call TRBD1 (5 bases). V was pared by 3 bases and J by 4 bases, with 15 bases between. CDR3 length: 15 amino acids. The germline V gene has CDR1 LGHNA and CDR2 YSLEER. This chain's CDR3 is CASSQLTASGTEAFF. CDR3 bases: TGCGCCAGCAGCCAGCTGACAGCCTCGGGCACTGAAGCTTTCTTT.

This clonotype was counted at least ten times. The J gene is TRBJ2-5, the V gene TRBV12-3 or TRBV12-4; possible D gene TRBD1, 5 bases. This CDR3 has 13 amino acids. Trimming removed 2 bases at V and 5 bases at J, with 9 bases between. CDR3 sequence: CASSLWAGETQYF. The CDR3 DNA follows: TGTGCCAGCAGTTTATGGGCAGGGGAGACCCAGTACTTC.

This clonotype was found many times. This sequence joins TRBV5-1 and TRBJ1-4; D gene uncertain. This CDR3 is built from 13 residues. In germline, CDR1 is SGHRS, CDR2 YFSETQ. V shed 4 bases and J shed 5 bases, with 9 bases lying between them. The CDR3 protein is CASSREHNEKLFF. CDR3 coding DNA: TGCGCCAGCAGCCGGGAACACAATGAAAAACTGTTTTTT.

This clonotype was found many times. The chain is built from TRBV12-3 or TRBV12-4 and TRBJ1-1; 7 positions agree with TRBD1. The J segment lost 0 bases and the V segment lost 8 bases, leaving 9 bases of the junction unmatched. The CDR3 runs to 15 residues. DNA for the CDR3: TGTGCCAGCGGTCTTTACAGGGGCATGAACACTGAAGCTTTCTTT. Its protein product is CASGLYRGMNTEAFF.